A selection of T cell receptor beta chains follows, all from one sample in a study of T cell responses to AZD1222 COVID-19 vaccine. This table comes from immunoSEQ multiplex PCR, and its TCRdb copy is limited to in-frame clones, with some not included. The table has about 73,000 clones, nearly 90% seen once. The starting material was peripheral blood, obtained 28 days after the second AZD1222 dose. Receptors originate from an adult who received the AZD1222 COVID-19 vaccine. CDR3s include the opening cysteine and the closing phenylalanine or tryptophan. Clone size is not always given. Where it is, it says once, few, many or a class for expanded clones.

CDR3aa	v_gene	abundance	j_gene
CASSQELAPLHF	TRBV3-1/TRBV3-2	.	TRBJ1-6
CASSHDSYGYTF	TRBV5-4	once	TRBJ1-2
CASSETGAGYGYTF	TRBV7-3	.	TRBJ1-2
CASSVDEGNYGYTF	TRBV9	.	TRBJ1-2
CASRGQEANEKLFF	TRBV2	.	TRBJ1-4
CASSPGGSSTEAFF	TRBV18	.	TRBJ1-1
CASSFRNGYTF	TRBV12-3/TRBV12-4	once	TRBJ1-2
CASSVDGRAWTGELFF	TRBV9	.	TRBJ2-2
CGVQGDGYTF	TRBV20-1	.	TRBJ1-2
CSVEGQDGETQYF	TRBV29-1	.	TRBJ2-5
CASSLGLGLDSYNEQFF	TRBV13	.	TRBJ2-1
CASSLIGGEQYF	TRBV7-6	.	TRBJ2-7
CATSSSAPWQDRAYGYTF	TRBV24-1	.	TRBJ1-2
CASSISLAINTDTQYF	TRBV19	.	TRBJ2-3
CASSPNRDEKLFF	TRBV18	.	TRBJ1-4
CASRDRFNEKLFF	TRBV28	.	TRBJ1-4
CASSGSGRSGANVLTF	TRBV19	few	TRBJ2-6
CASTVRGPHNEQFF	TRBV28	.	TRBJ2-1
CSTGTGIKSGYTF	TRBV29-1	.	TRBJ1-2
CASRTAIGEFGNQPQHF	TRBV6-4	.	TRBJ1-5
CASSEGGRQGGTEAFF	TRBV25-1	.	TRBJ1-1
CASSTRQGGGYTF	TRBV9	.	TRBJ1-2
CASSYGTGSMNTEAFF	TRBV6-6	.	TRBJ1-1
CASQPGTGPYNEQFF	TRBV19	once	TRBJ2-1
CASSHAGNEQYF	TRBV6-5	few	TRBJ2-7
CASSLDPTSGGVNEQFF	TRBV5-1	.	TRBJ2-1
CASSLALGTDTYEQYF	TRBV7-9	.	TRBJ2-7
CASSYTRWGLRTEAFF	TRBV6-5	.	TRBJ1-1
CSVNRQGYGYTF	TRBV29-1	.	TRBJ1-2
CAISPGQGRETQYF	TRBV10-3	.	TRBJ2-5
CASSSGTDFNQPQHF	TRBV28	.	TRBJ1-5